This entry lists 31 T cell receptor beta chains sequenced from one sample in a study of T cell changes during pregnancy in multiple sclerosis (dated by TCRdb to between 2019 and 2020). Library preparation used the immunoSEQ multiplex PCR assay. The table comes from immuneACCESS by way of TCRdb, which keeps in-frame sequences with V and J called. Part of the clones is missing from these tables; in studies checked, under half for an unresolved V gene and the rest for unknown reasons. The sample table holds tens of thousands of clones, of which around 93% were seen once. Approximately 0.71% of the sample comes from the top ten. Sequenced here: CD4+ T cells from peripheral blood mononuclear cells, sampled before pregnancy. The origin of the receptors is a female donor with multiple sclerosis, enrolled in a pregnancy study.

The J gene is TRBJ2-5, the V gene TRBV7-8; tentatively, D is TRBD2 (7 bases). The ends were cut back, 0 bases at V and 4 bases at J, with 9 bases in the middle. The CDR3 loop spans 14 amino acids. Germline-derived CDR1 and CDR2 are SGHVS and FQNEAQ. As DNA, the CDR3 is TGTGCCAGCAGCTTAGCGGGGGGGCCAGAGACCCAGTACTTC. Its translation is CASSLAGGPETQYF.

This clone was detected only once. J is TRBJ1-1 and V is TRBV7-9, with unresolved D. This CDR3 region has 11 residues. V dropped 2 bases and J dropped 5 bases, with 3 bases sitting between them. From germline, CDR1 is SEHNR and CDR2 FQNEAQ (reference sequence). The CDR3 nucleotides are TGTGCCAGCAGCTTACGGACTGAAGCTTTCTTT. Its translation: CASSLRTEAFF.

The chain employs TRBV9 and TRBJ2-1; TRBD2 aligns across 9 bases. The V gene's germline CDR1 is SGDLS and CDR2 YYNGEE. CDR3 size: 15 residues. J lost 7 bases, V lost 1 base, and 6 bases had no gene match. DNA for the CDR3: TGTGCCAGCAGCGTAAATAGCGGGGGTTGGAATGAGCAGTTCTTC. This codes for CASSVNSGGWNEQFF.

V usage is TRBV19 and J usage is TRBJ2-3, with D possibly being TRBD2 (6 bases). This CDR3 is built from 15 residues. V dropped 5 bases and J dropped 2 bases, with 14 bases sitting between them. Germline lookup yields CDR1 LNHDA and CDR2 SQIVND (reference sequence). The CDR3 nucleotides read TGTGCCAGTAGTCCGCTCCGGGGGTTCACAGATACGCAGTATTTT. Amino acids: CASSPLRGFTDTQYF. The entire variable domain, with the rest obtained from reference TRBV19 and TRBJ2-3, is as follows: DGGITQSPKYLFRKEGQNVTLSCEQNLNHDAMYWYRQDPGQGLRLIYYSQIVNDFQKGDIAEGYSVSREKKESFPLTVTSAQKNPTAFYLCASSPLRGFTDTQYFGPGTRLTVL.

This sequence joins TRBV10-3 and TRBJ1-2; TRBD1 might be the D (6 bases). Per the germline V gene, CDR1 is ENHRY and CDR2 is SYGVKD. Trimming took 6 bases from V and 8 from J, leaving 7 bases between them. CDR3 length equals 10 residues. DNA of the CDR3: TGTGCCATCAGGGACAGCGGCTACACCTTC. This codes for CAIRDSGYTF.

The genes are TRBV19 and TRBJ1-1, with unresolved D. CDR3 length: 12 amino acids. Per germline, CDR1 LNHDA and CDR2 SQIVND (reference sequence). V shed 5 bases and J shed 4 bases, with 8 bases lying between them. CDR3 residues: CASSRVATEAFF. In DNA, the CDR3 is TGTGCCAGTAGTCGGGTCGCCACTGAAGCTTTCTTT. The variable domain in full, with the rest retrieved from reference TRBV19 and TRBJ1-1, is DGGITQSPKYLFRKEGQNVTLSCEQNLNHDAMYWYRQDPGQGLRLIYYSQIVNDFQKGDIAEGYSVSREKKESFPLTVTSAQKNPTAFYLCASSRVATEAFFGQGTRLTVV.

The genes are TRBV7-2 and TRBJ2-5; 9 bases match TRBD2. CDR1 SGHTA and CDR2 FQGNSA come from the germline V gene. This CDR3 region has 15 residues. Trimming at V came to 2 bases and at J to 4 bases, leaving 5 bases not matched to a gene. CDR3 bases: TGTGCCAGCAGCTTACGGGGCGGGGGGGTAGAGACCCAGTACTTC. Residues: CASSLRGGGVETQYF.

The sample holds one count of this clone. The chain recombines TRBV4-3 with TRBJ2-7; D is possibly TRBD2 (6 bases). The ends were cut back, 1 base at V and 3 bases at J, with 16 bases in the middle. This CDR3 contains 16 residues. CDR1 LGHNA and CDR2 YSLEER come from the germline V gene. In DNA, the CDR3 is TGCGCCAGCAGCCAAGTATTAGGAGGGAAAGACTACGAGCAGTACTTC. As protein: CASSQVLGGKDYEQYF.

The CDR3 DNA sequence: TGTGCCACCAGCAGAGATCGAGTCTCGGCGGATAATGAAAAACTGTTTTTT. This gives the protein CATSRDRVSADNEKLFF. The V and J genes are TRBV15 and TRBJ1-4, with D uncertain. CDR1 LNHNV and CDR2 YYDKDF come from the germline V gene (reference sequence). Trimming shortened V by 0 bases and J by 4 bases, and 15 bases separated the two germline ends. The CDR3 runs 17 residues.

The V gene is TRBV6-1, the J gene TRBJ1-5; 7 bases line up with TRBD1. V gave up 6 bases and J gave up 4 bases; unmatched junction bases: 3. The length of the CDR3 is 13 residues. Germline V lookup: CDR1 MNHNS, CDR2 SASEGT. CDR3 DNA: TGTGCCAGCAGCACACAGGGGAATCAGCCCCAGCATTTT. It translates to CASSTQGNQPQHF.

The rearrangement joins TRBV18 to TRBJ1-5; D is uncertain. The CDR3 contains 17 residues. V was pared by 2 bases and J by 0 bases, with 14 bases between. The germline CDR1 and CDR2 sequences are KGHSH and LQKENI. DNA of the CDR3: TGTGCCAGCTCACCAAGGGAGGTGACTGATAGCAATCAGCCCCAGCATTTT. It yields the protein CASSPREVTDSNQPQHF.

The chain links TRBV11-2 to TRBJ1-3, with D unresolved. Germline assignment: CDR1 SGHAT and CDR2 FQNNGV. V lost 5 bases and J 0 bases, leaving 11 bases between the germline ends. This CDR3 comprises 15 residues. CDR3 in amino acids: CASSPTGISGNTIYF. CDR3 coding DNA: TGTGCCAGCAGCCCCACGGGAATCTCTGGAAACACCATATATTTT.

The rearrangement uses TRBV4-2 and TRBJ2-3, with 10 positions matching TRBD2. The CDR3 consists of 15 residues. V shed 3 bases and J 5 bases; nucleotides not matched to a gene: 5. Germline lookup yields CDR1 LGHNA and CDR2 YNFKEQ. This chain's CDR3 is CASSHRQRGGDTQYF. As DNA, the CDR3 is TGTGCCAGCAGCCATAGACAGCGGGGGGGAGATACGCAGTATTTT.

Only one count was recorded for this clone. V is TRBV6-5 and J is TRBJ2-5; D might be TRBD2 (5 bases). The J call may be in error: the DNA end matches TRBJ2-7 better. The CDR3 runs to 13 residues. Per the germline V gene, CDR1 is MNHEY and CDR2 is SVGAGI. In DNA, the CDR3 is TGTGCCAGCAGTCCGGACGGGAACTACGAGCAGTACTTC. This gives the protein CASSPDGNYEQYF.

This clone was seen more than once but under ten times. The chain combines TRBV19 with TRBJ1-2, with 7 bases matching TRBD1. Germline V CDR1 and CDR2: LNHDA, SQIVND (reference sequence). The CDR3 is 12 amino acids. V shed 3 bases, J shed 5 bases, and the junction held 0 bases outside the gene matches. In DNA, the CDR3 is TGTGCCAGTAGTATGACAGGGTATGGCTACACCTTC. Translated, it gives CASSMTGYGYTF.

V usage is TRBV7-3 and J usage is TRBJ2-3, with TRBD1 matching over 8 bases. V shed 4 bases, J shed 6 bases, and the junction held 9 bases outside the gene matches. The CDR3 has 15 amino acids. Germline values: CDR1 SGHTA, CDR2 FQGTGA. The CDR3 reads CASSSRQGAGDTQYF. CDR3 bases: TGTGCCAGCAGCTCCCGCCAGGGGGCAGGGGATACGCAGTATTTT.

The rearrangement joins TRBV4-2 to TRBJ2-5; 12 positions agree with TRBD1. The closer fit of TRBJ2-7 to the DNA end suggests the J call may be wrong. The CDR3 is 18 amino acids. Germline CDR1 and CDR2: LGHNA and YNFKEQ. The CDR3 loop reads CASSQVGTGGPSSYEQYF. The CDR3 DNA sequence: TGTGCCAGCAGCCAAGTTGGGACAGGGGGCCCGAGCTCCTACGAGCAGTACTTC.

The chain is built from TRBV10-3 and TRBJ1-5, with a tentative D call TRBD1 (6 bases). The CDR3 extends over 15 amino acids. V lost 0 bases and J lost 7, with 13 bases in between. Germline loops: CDR1 ENHRY, CDR2 SYGVKD. This chain's CDR3 is CAISESRQEFQPQHF. In DNA, the CDR3 is TGTGCCATCAGTGAGTCTCGACAGGAGTTCCAGCCCCAGCATTTT.

The V gene is TRBV7-9, the J gene TRBJ2-7; 7 bases map to TRBD1. V trimming: 5 bases; J trimming: 6 bases; junction bases outside the gene matches: 7. The CDR3 runs 13 residues. From germline, CDR1 is SEHNR and CDR2 FQNEAQ (reference sequence). CDR3 amino acids: CASSLRDSREQYF. The CDR3 nucleotides are TGTGCCAGCAGCCTAAGGGACAGTCGCGAGCAGTACTTC.

The chain carries TRBV10-1 and TRBJ2-5, with 7 positions matching TRBD1. The V gene's germline CDR1 is WNHNN and CDR2 SYGVQD (reference sequence). The CDR3 totals 14 residues. Trimming at V came to 6 bases and at J to 3 bases, leaving 7 bases not matched to a gene. The CDR3 sequence is CASSLPGTEETQYF. For the CDR3, the DNA is TGCGCCAGCAGCCTCCCGGGGACAGAAGAGACCCAGTACTTC.

The V call is TRBV6-5, the J call TRBJ2-4, with TRBD1 matching 10 bases. Germline trimming cut 7 bases from V and 8 bases from J; bases unmatched to any gene: 8. CDR1 MNHEY and CDR2 SVGAGI come from the germline V gene. This CDR3 spans 14 amino acids. The CDR3 DNA sequence: TGTGCCAGCAAAACCGGGACAGGGGCATACATTCAGTACTTC. Translated: CASKTGTGAYIQYF.

J is TRBJ1-6 and V is TRBV19, with D perhaps matching TRBD1 (5 bases). V was cut by 3 bases and J by 5 bases, with 17 bases left in between. Germline values: CDR1 LNHDA, CDR2 SQIVND (reference sequence). This CDR3 comprises 17 residues. For the CDR3, the DNA is TGTGCCAGTAGTATCGAGGAGGGACTCCCTCATAATTCACCCCTCCACTTT. It yields the protein CASSIEEGLPHNSPLHF.

This clone came up once. CDR3 DNA: TGTGCCTGGAGGGACTCCCCCCAAAACATTCAGTACTTC. Its protein product is CAWRDSPQNIQYF. This chain uses TRBV30 with TRBJ2-4, with D tentatively TRBD2 (5 bases). Germline lookup yields CDR1 GTSNPN and CDR2 SVGIG (reference sequence). The ends were cut back, 3 bases at V and 5 bases at J, with 11 bases in the middle. This CDR3 comprises 13 residues.

The count of this clone is one. This chain links TRBV29-1 with TRBJ2-7, with D perhaps TRBD1 (5 bases). V was cut by 3 bases and J by 6 bases, with 9 bases left in between. The germline V gene has CDR1 SQVTM and CDR2 ANQGSEA. The CDR3 is made up of 11 amino acids. CDR3 loop: CSVDWGGEQYF. CDR3 nucleotide sequence: TGCAGCGTTGATTGGGGCGGCGAGCAGTACTTC.

The chain has TRBV5-4 and TRBJ2-5; D is possibly TRBD1 (5 bases). V was trimmed by 0 bases and J by 1 base, leaving 16 bases between them. This CDR3 is built from 17 residues. Germline assignment: CDR1 SGHNT and CDR2 YYREEE (reference sequence). The DNA for the CDR3 is TGTGCCAGCAGCTTGGGTGGCGCAGGGCTTTCCCAAGAGACCCAGTACTTC. Translation: CASSLGGAGLSQETQYF. The complete variable domain, with remaining parts taken from reference TRBV5-4 and TRBJ2-5, reads ETGVTQSPTHLIKTRGQQVTLRCSSQSGHNTVSWYQQALGQGPQFIFQYYREEENGRGNFPPRFSGLQFPNYSSELNVNALELDDSALYLCASSLGGAGLSQETQYFGPGTRLLVL.

The chain recombines TRBV6-5 with TRBJ2-2; 10 bases map to TRBD1. This CDR3 spans 14 amino acids. Germline V gene lookup returns CDR1 MNHEY and CDR2 SVGAGI. The trim removed 5 bases at V and 5 bases at J, leaving 2 bases unmatched. CDR3 nucleotides: TGTGCCAGCAGTAGGACAGGGGGGACCGGGGAGCTGTTTTTT. It yields the protein CASSRTGGTGELFF.

J is TRBJ2-3 and V is TRBV7-3; 9 bases map to TRBD2. V shed 3 bases and J 9 bases; nucleotides not matched to a gene: 22. The germline V gene encodes CDR1 SGHTA and CDR2 FQGTGA. The CDR3 is 19 amino acids. The CDR3 coding sequence is TGTGCCAGCAGCTTGGGGCCCTCCCGCGCGGGGGGGCGATTGGGGACGCAGTATTTT. Translating it yields CASSLGPSRAGGRLGTQYF.

This chain joins TRBV7-2 and TRBJ2-1, with TRBD2 as a possible D gene (5 bases). The germline gives CDR1 SGHTA, CDR2 FQGNSA. V was cut by 5 bases and J by 5 bases, with 13 bases left in between. The CDR3 runs to 14 residues. CDR3 loop: CASSRSAGDNEQFF. The CDR3 nucleotides are TGTGCCAGCAGCCGATCCGCCGGGGACAATGAGCAGTTCTTC. The full variable domain, with the rest looked up from reference TRBV7-2 and TRBJ2-1, is GAGVSQSPSNKVTEKGKDVELRCDPISGHTALYWYRQSLGQGLEFLIYFQGNSAPDKSGLPSDRFSAERTGGSVSTLTIQRTQQEDSAVYLCASSRSAGDNEQFFGPGTRLTVL.

The V gene is TRBV7-2, the J gene TRBJ1-1; D is undetermined. Trimming removed 2 bases from V and 0 bases from J, with 10 bases in between. Germline CDR1 SGHTA, CDR2 FQGNSA. The CDR3 has 15 residues. The CDR3, as DNA: TGTGCCAGCAGCTTAACCCACCTACTGAACACTGAAGCTTTCTTT. It specifies CASSLTHLLNTEAFF.

The J gene is TRBJ1-5, the V gene TRBV19; 10 bases agree with TRBD1. This CDR3 region has 16 residues. Germline V gives CDR1 LNHDA, CDR2 SQIVND (reference sequence). The ends lost 3 bases at V and 6 bases at J; junction bases unmatched: 8. The CDR3 loop reads CASSIPGTGDGQPQHF. The CDR3 DNA sequence: TGTGCCAGTAGTATTCCCGGGACAGGGGACGGTCAGCCCCAGCATTTT.

The chain combines TRBV2 with TRBJ2-1, with 10 bases that match TRBD1. The junction had 2 bases not matched to a gene; V was cut back by 3 bases and J by 3 bases. Germline lookup yields CDR1 SNHLY and CDR2 FYNNEI. This CDR3 contains 15 residues. The CDR3 is CASSDGTGVYNEQFF. The CDR3, as DNA: TGTGCCAGCAGTGACGGGACAGGGGTCTACAATGAGCAGTTCTTC.